These 14 T cell receptor beta chains share one sample of origin, sequenced in a study of blood T cells in healthy people across ages. Sample-barcoded 5' priming and a J-beta primer mix drove a second PCR of roughly 6 to 12 cycles. TCRdb re-called the 5' RACE reads with MiXCR, one entry per CDR3 protein. The sample has about 1.4 million distinct CDR3 sequences, roughly 60% seen once. Sequenced: blood. The receptors were gathered from a man aged 18-30 years in good health.

The rearrangement links TRBV7-9 to TRBJ2-1; D ambiguous. There are 16 residues in the CDR3. Germline V CDR1 and CDR2: SEHNR, FQNEAQ (reference sequence). V shed 5 bases and J shed 2 bases, with 16 bases lying between them. The CDR3 is CASSPKQPKAYNEQFF. The CDR3 DNA follows: TGTGCCAGCAGCCCAAAACAACCTAAGGCCTACAATGAGCAGTTCTTC.

This clonotype was observed a few times. The chain combines TRBV28 with TRBJ2-7; 8 nucleotides match TRBD1. Germline CDR1 is MDHEN and CDR2 is SYDVKM. The CDR3 runs to 17 residues. Trimming removed 5 bases from V and 0 bases from J; junction bases left unmatched: 12. In nucleotides, the CDR3 is TGTGCCAGCAGTCTCACCTGGACAGGGACGATCTCCTACGAGCAGTACTTC. Translation: CASSLTWTGTISYEQYF.

This rearrangement joins TRBV3-1 to TRBJ2-5; 7 bases are a match to TRBD1. Germline V gene lookup returns CDR1 LGHDT and CDR2 YNNKEL (reference sequence). With V trimmed by 5 bases and J by 1 base, 7 bases remained unmatched. The CDR3 spans 15 residues. The CDR3 protein is CASSYRGGGQETQYF. CDR3 nucleotides: TGTGCCAGCAGCTACAGGGGTGGGGGCCAAGAGACCCAGTACTTC.

The chain links TRBV3-1 to TRBJ2-1; perhaps TRBD1 as D (5 bases). The CDR3 totals 16 residues. V gave up 5 bases and J gave up 3 bases, with 17 bases separating them. The germline gives CDR1 LGHDT, CDR2 YNNKEL (reference sequence). This CDR3 is CASSSRQIMIYNEQFF. CDR3 nucleotides: TGTGCCAGCAGCTCCCGACAGATTATGATCTACAATGAGCAGTTCTTC.

The CDR3 loop reads CASSLDGTGDQPQHF. In DNA, the CDR3 is TGCGCCAGCAGCCTGGACGGGACAGGGGACCAGCCCCAGCATTTT. This chain connects TRBV5-1 to TRBJ1-5; TRBD1 agrees at 10 bases. Trimming removed 4 bases from V and 7 bases from J; junction bases left unmatched: 8. This CDR3 comprises 15 residues. Germline loops: CDR1 SGHRS, CDR2 YFSETQ. Full variable domain (outside the CDR3, taken from reference TRBV5-1 and TRBJ1-5): KAGVTQTPRYLIKTRGQQVTLSCSPISGHRSVSWYQQTPGQGLQFLFEYFSETQRNKGNFPGRFSGRQFSNSRSEMNVSTLELGDSALYLCASSLDGTGDQPQHFGDGTRLSIL.

In its sample, this clonotype was seen a few times. This sequence joins TRBV11-2 and TRBJ2-3; D gene uncertain. V lost 5 bases, J lost 1 base, and 10 bases lay in between. Germline V CDR1 and CDR2: SGHAT, FQNNGV. The CDR3 has 14 amino acids. CDR3 bases: TGTGCCAGCAGCGGGTTAAGGGGCACAGATACGCAGTATTTT. It translates to CASSGLRGTDTQYF. Full variable domain (outside the CDR3, taken from reference TRBV11-2 and TRBJ2-3): EAGVAQSPRYKIIEKRQSVAFWCNPISGHATLYWYQQILGQGPKLLIQFQNNGVVDDSQLPKDRFSAERLKGVDSTLKIQPAKLEDSAVYLCASSGLRGTDTQYFGPGTRLTVL.

This rearrangement joins TRBV13 to TRBJ2-1; 7 bases align to TRBD2. J was trimmed by 7 bases and V by 10 bases; bases with no gene match: 13. The CDR3 runs to 14 residues. Per germline, CDR1 PRHDT and CDR2 FYEKMQ (reference sequence). Here the CDR3 DNA reads TGTGCCACCCGGACTGGAGCGGGAAGGAATGAGCAGTTCTTC. Protein product: CATRTGAGRNEQFF.

This clonotype showed up just a few times. The J gene is TRBJ2-5, the V gene TRBV7-9; D not resolved. This CDR3 spans 17 amino acids. Trimming shortened V by 3 bases and J by 2 bases, and 19 bases separated the two germline ends. The V gene's germline CDR1 is SEHNR and CDR2 FQNEAQ (reference sequence). For the CDR3, the DNA is TGTGCCAGCAGCTTTCTGGATGTTCGGGCGGAACAAGAGACCCAGTACTTC. This gives the protein CASSFLDVRAEQETQYF.

The CDR3 sequence: CASSQGGSGFEAFF. CDR3 coding DNA: TGTGCCAGCAGCCAAGGTGGCAGTGGTTTTGAAGCTTTCTTT. The chain carries TRBV4-2 and TRBJ1-1; no firm D call. The V and J ends lost 1 base and 7 bases respectively, with 13 bases between them. The germline CDR1 and CDR2 sequences are LGHNA and YNFKEQ. This CDR3 comprises 14 residues.

The chain joins TRBV12-3 or TRBV12-4 to TRBJ2-3; D gene uncertain. The CDR3 spans 17 residues. Trimming removed 3 bases from V and 0 bases from J, with 16 bases in between. The DNA for the CDR3 is TGTGCCAGCAGTTTTTGGCCGTGGATAACTAGCACAGATACGCAGTATTTT. Translated: CASSFWPWITSTDTQYF.

J is TRBJ1-2 and V is TRBV10-3, with D unresolved. CDR3 length: 13 amino acids. Trimming removed 3 bases at V and 6 bases at J, with 11 bases between. Germline CDR1 is ENHRY and CDR2 is SYGVKD. The CDR3 DNA sequence: TGTGCCATCAGTGAAAGGCAGGTCCATGGCTACACCTTC. Its translation: CAISERQVHGYTF.

The table lists this clonotype with a few counts. This sequence joins TRBV20-1 and TRBJ2-7, with D maybe TRBD1 (5 bases). Germline values: CDR1 DFQATT, CDR2 SNEGSKA (reference sequence). The CDR3 spans 15 residues. The V gene lost 6 bases and the J gene lost 0 bases, with 18 bases spanning the gap. Here the CDR3 reads CSATNTYRSSYEQYF. CDR3 DNA sequence: TGCAGTGCCACTAATACGTACAGGAGCTCCTACGAGCAGTACTTC.

The chain uses TRBV29-1 and TRBJ2-1, with TRBD2 identical over 10 bases. The germline V gene has CDR1 SQVTM and CDR2 ANQGSEA. The J segment lost 10 bases and the V segment lost 3 bases, leaving 9 bases of the junction unmatched. The CDR3 loop spans 14 amino acids. CDR3: CSVEAGLAWTEQFF. The CDR3 DNA sequence: TGCAGCGTTGAGGCGGGACTAGCGTGGACCGAGCAGTTCTTC.

The chain employs TRBV25-1 and TRBJ2-7, with a tentative D call TRBD2 (6 bases). The J call may be faulty, since TRBJ2-5 better matches the DNA end. This CDR3 has 14 amino acids. Germline V gene data show CDR1 as MGHDK and CDR2 as SYGVNS. The CDR3 spells CASSDPGEVKTQYF. The CDR3 DNA follows: TGTGCCAGCAGTGACCCCGGGGAGGTGAAGACCCAGTACTTC.